The clone carrying this T cell receptor (beta chain) occurred once. The target antigen is unknown. The ends were cut back, 6 bases at V and 3 bases at J, with 17 bases in the middle. Germline-derived CDR1 and CDR2 are MDHEN and SYDVKM. The CDR3 extends over 15 amino acids. Under the authors' procedure: Concordance between patient CD8+ clones exceeding 1% and published virus-specific TCRB sequences was infrequent. Measured with immunoSEQ multiplex PCR; TCRdb has only the in-frame clones, and not every one. V and J calls and clone size are given by that table; D and trimming were obtained from the DNA. The sample records 9,000 to 13,000 clones, around 80% being singletons. Isolation of CD4+ and CD8+ cells used positive magnetic bead selection, with purity checked by flow cytometry. The data are from a study of somatic mutations in cytotoxic T cells in rheumatoid arthritis. Study-level results: A single CD8+ clone exceeded 20% of CD8+ cells in about an eighth of the 65 patients. Age was associated with higher CD8+ clonality in rheumatoid arthritis patients, not in healthy controls.

This sequence originates from an adult with rheumatoid arthritis. This rearrangement joins TRBV28 to TRBJ1-1, with D tentatively TRBD1 (5 bases). Sequencing was done on a sample of CD8+ T cells sorted from blood. DNA for the CDR3: TGTGCCAGCAGCACCTACTCAGGGCCGGACACTGAAGCTTTCTTT. Residues: CASSTYSGPDTEAFF. The full variable domain, in which reference TRBV28 and TRBJ1-1 provide the parts outside the CDR3, is DVKVTQSSRYLVKRTGEKVFLECVQDMDHENMFWYRQDPGLGLRLIYFSYDVKMKEKGDIPEGYSVSREKKERFSLILESASTNQTSMYLCASSTYSGPDTEAFFGQGTRLTVV.